This T cell receptor (beta chain) was recorded in a study of cytomegalovirus exposure and HLA in healthy donors. It was with 60 Vbeta and 13 Jbeta primers that the PCR ran. The repertoire was sequenced with immunoSEQ multiplex PCR; TCRdb's copy has only in-frame clones and lacks some. The sample lists about 190,000 clones, 75% to 80% occurring once. Donors likely had unrecorded immune exposures despite being nominally healthy when sampled. This clone has only one observation. Its antigen remains unidentified. Notes on the study in general: In a later analysis, TCR beta V- and J-gene trimming was associated with a missense DCLRE1C variant. Clonal expansion, a later analysis showed, was greater in HLA-associated TCR beta chains than in equally common others. Analyzed later, most CMV-associated TCR beta chains appeared HLA-restricted.

The V gene lost 5 bases and the J gene lost 7 bases, with 12 bases spanning the gap. Germline V CDR1 and CDR2: SGHAT, FQNNGV. The CDR3 is made up of 13 amino acids. This sequence was found in a woman between 25 and 40 years old in good health and CMV-seropositive. The gene calls are TRBV11-2 and TRBJ2-1; TRBD1 might be the D (5 bases). Sequencing input: PBMCs. The CDR3 spells CASSVTRENEQFF. The DNA of the CDR3 is TGTGCCAGCAGCGTAACCAGGGAAAATGAGCAGTTCTTC.